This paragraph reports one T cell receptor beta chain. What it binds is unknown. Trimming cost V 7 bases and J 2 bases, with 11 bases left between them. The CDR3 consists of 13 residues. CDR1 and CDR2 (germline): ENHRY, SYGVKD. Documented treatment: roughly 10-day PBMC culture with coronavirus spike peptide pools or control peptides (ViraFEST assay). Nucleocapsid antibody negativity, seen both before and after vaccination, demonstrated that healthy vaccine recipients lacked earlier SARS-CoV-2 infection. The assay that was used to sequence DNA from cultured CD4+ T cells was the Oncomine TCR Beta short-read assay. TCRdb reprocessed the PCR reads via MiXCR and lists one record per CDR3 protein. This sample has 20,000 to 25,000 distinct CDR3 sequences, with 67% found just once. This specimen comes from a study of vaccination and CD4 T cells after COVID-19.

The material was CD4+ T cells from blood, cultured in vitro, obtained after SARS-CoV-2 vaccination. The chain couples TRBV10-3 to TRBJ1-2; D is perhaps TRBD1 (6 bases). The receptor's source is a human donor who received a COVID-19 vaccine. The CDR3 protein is CAINKDRNYGYTF. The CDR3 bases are TGTGCCATCAATAAGGACAGAAACTATGGCTACACCTTC.